Following are 8 T cell receptor beta chains from one sample sequenced in a study of blood T cells in healthy people across ages. With a J-beta primer mix and a sample-barcoded 5' primer, a second PCR ran about 7 to 12 cycles. TCRdb re-called the 5' RACE reads through MiXCR, storing one row per CDR3 protein. The profile shows more than 800,000 distinct CDR3 sequences, less than 50% of them singletons. Sequenced sample: blood. Source of these receptors: a woman aged 55 to 70 in good health.

This clonotype was counted a single time. This rearrangement joins TRBV9 to TRBJ1-2; 7 nucleotides line up with TRBD1. Germline assignment: CDR1 SGDLS and CDR2 YYNGEE. This CDR3 region has 17 residues. With V trimmed by 3 bases and J by 3 bases, 14 bases remained unmatched. CDR3 coding DNA: TGTGCCAGCAGCGGATATCCCGGGACAGAGACGGACTATGGCTACACCTTC. Translated, it gives CASSGYPGTETDYGYTF.

This clonotype occurred a few times. The V gene is TRBV2, the J gene TRBJ2-7; weak D call: TRBD1 (5 bases). Germline CDR1 and CDR2: SNHLY and FYNNEI. The V gene lost 6 bases and the J gene lost 7 bases, with 16 bases spanning the gap. The CDR3 sequence is 13 residues long. This chain's CDR3 is CASSPPGAEEQYF. The CDR3 DNA reads TGTGCCAGCAGCCCACCTGGGGCTGAAGAGCAGTACTTC.

The V gene is TRBV3-1, the J gene TRBJ2-5, with D uncertain. CDR1 is LGHDT and CDR2 is YNNKEL in the germline V gene (reference sequence). Trimming stripped 1 base from V and 11 bases from J, with 8 bases between. The CDR3 has 11 amino acids. The CDR3 protein is CASSQGAGQYF. Here the CDR3 DNA reads TGTGCCAGCAGCCAAGGGGCCGGGCAGTACTTC.

This clonotype was observed a handful of times. The genes are TRBV3-1 and TRBJ1-2; 7 bases fit TRBD1. CDR3 length equals 14 residues. J lost 10 bases, V lost 4 bases, and 12 bases had no gene match. CDR1 is LGHDT, CDR2 YNNKEL, per germline (reference sequence). CDR3 sequence (DNA): TGTGCCAGCAGCCGAGGGACAGCCGTCTCTGACTACACCTTC. This codes for CASSRGTAVSDYTF.

As regards this clonotype: This may arise from a read error, as a much more abundant clone is one base away. The gene calls are TRBV20-1 and TRBJ2-5, with D perhaps matching TRBD1 (6 bases). This CDR3 contains 16 residues. Germline V lookup: CDR1 DFQATT, CDR2 SNEGSKA (reference sequence). The CDR3 nucleotides read TGCAGTGCTAGAGGCGGACAGTTTCATACCCAAGTGACCCAGTACTTC. As protein: CSARGGQFHTQVTQYF.

In its sample, this clonotype was seen many times. The chain has TRBV6-1 and TRBJ2-3; 9 bases are shared with TRBD2. Germline V gene data show CDR1 as MNHNS and CDR2 as SASEGT. The CDR3 length is 15 residues. V dropped 6 bases and J dropped 2; count of bases not matched to a gene: 6. The CDR3 loop reads CASSELAGSTDTQYF. The CDR3 region has the DNA TGTGCCAGCAGCGAACTAGCGGGTTCCACAGATACGCAGTATTTT.

This clonotype has only a few counts. The chain recombines TRBV25-1 with TRBJ2-5, with D unresolved. The germline gives CDR1 MGHDK, CDR2 SYGVNS. CDR3 length: 11 amino acids. With 3 bases removed from V and 11 bases from J, the gap between germline ends came to 10 bases. As DNA, the CDR3 is TGTGCCAGCAGTGATAGTTTAGAGCAGTACTTC. This encodes CASSDSLEQYF.

This clonotype turned up a few times. The chain couples TRBV4-2 to TRBJ1-2, with D possibly matching TRBD1 (6 bases). V gave up 4 bases and J gave up 1 base, with 13 bases separating them. The CDR3 runs to 15 residues. The germline gives CDR1 LGHNA, CDR2 YNFKEQ. This CDR3 reads CASSRDGQLNYGYTF. The CDR3 DNA sequence: TGTGCCAGCAGCCGCGACGGACAGCTTAACTATGGCTACACCTTC.